This TCR beta chain originates from a study of blood T cells in healthy people across ages. Looked up from germline, CDR1 is LNHDA and CDR2 is SQIVND (reference sequence). This CDR3 is built from 13 residues. Trimming removed 6 bases from V and 6 bases from J, with 14 bases in between. Sample-barcoded 5' priming and a J-beta primer mix drove a second PCR of roughly 7 to 11 cycles. Through a template-switch adaptor with 12 random nucleotides, each cDNA molecule received a tag. TCRdb passed the 5' RACE reads through MiXCR, listing each CDR3 protein once. The sample contains about 640,000 distinct CDR3 sequences, roughly two fifths of which appear only once.

Sequenced input: blood. V is TRBV19 and J is TRBJ1-2, with D unresolved. This TCR was recovered from an elderly man in good health. The CDR3 DNA follows: TGTGCCAGTAGAGATCAAAGGATTCATGGCTACACCTTC. Amino acid sequence: CASRDQRIHGYTF.